This T cell receptor beta chain was sequenced during a study of blood T cells in healthy people across ages. Study summary: Template switching picked up about one barcoded beta molecule for each two T cells. Whole-study findings and limits: Unsorted PBMC input precluded a conclusive naive versus antigen-experienced comparison. Diversity figures based on one million T cells were deemed too low.

Germline V lookup: CDR1 MNHEY, CDR2 SVGEGT. The CDR3 totals 14 residues. Unmatched junction bases numbered 9, after V lost 6 bases and J lost 4 bases. For the second PCR, which ran for roughly 6 to 11 cycles, a sample-barcoded 5' primer and a J-beta primer mix were used. Every sample produced at least 2.5 million CDR3-containing paired-end reads. TCRdb re-called the 5' RACE reads with MiXCR, one entry per CDR3 protein. The table shows 1 million to 1.2 million distinct CDR3 sequences, with around two fifths occurring only once. As concerns this clonotype: The antigen is not known.

The sequencing sample was made of blood. The chain recombines TRBV6-2 or TRBV6-3 with TRBJ2-7; TRBD2 agrees at 7 bases. The sequence was obtained from a young man in good health. The CDR3 DNA is TGTGCCAGCAGCGCCGGGACTAACCAATACGAGCAGTACTTC. Protein: CASSAGTNQYEQYF.